This T cell receptor (beta chain) was sequenced during a study of blood T cell repertoires in COVID-19 (dated by TCRdb to 2019 to 2021). Notes on the research overall: Samples covering the acute and convalescent phases of COVID-19 were provided by collaborators in the United States, Italy and Spain. The material from the prospective study consisted of cDNA or gDNA derived from T cells, B-cell-depleted T cells, or PBMCs. Subjects who had been exposed to COVID-19, were actively infected with it, or had recovered from it provided the deeply sampled blood TCRbeta repertoires that made up the dataset. Where available, HLA class I and class II types were obtained from metadata supplied by the sample provider rather than from assay-based typing. The samples were drawn from two sources: the first 160 participants of the ongoing ImmuneRACE study, and fewer than 1,500 subjects contributed by 6 global collaborators. The repertoires were released in a freely available public database intended as a resource for research on the immune response to SARS-CoV-2. The sample metadata nearly always contained a de-identified subject ID, COVID-19 status, age in years and sex.

TCRbeta CDR3 regions were amplified from genomic DNA using the immunoSEQ Assay, a bias-controlled multiplex PCR. Under the source paper's analysis protocol: Within the assay, amplification of reference gene primers was used to estimate how many nucleated cells each sample contained. To quantify the absolute abundance of each unique TCRbeta CDR3 rearrangement, sequence reads were collapsed and filtered. For each sample, productive Simpson clonality was calculated by taking the square root of Simpson's diversity index across productive rearrangements. TCRdb limited this immuneACCESS table to in-frame rearrangements with V and J called. A share of clones is missing; checked studies link under half to unresolved V genes, and the rest is unexplained. V and J calls and clone size come straight from that table; D and trimming were deduced from the DNA. For this sample the table gives 250,000 to 300,000 clones, of which approximately 84% were detected only once. The ten largest clones take up roughly 3.2% of the sample.

Summary of the overall study and its limitations: How much clinical and demographic metadata was included differed by source and by participant, and the metadata was provided uncurated.

Participants in the prospective study were aged roughly 18 to 89 years, lived in 20 to 25 United States geographic areas, and enrolled through a virtual design. In the prospective study, cohorts were assigned on the basis of participant-reported clinical history obtained from a screening survey and a study questionnaire. Recovered participants in ImmuneRACE Cohort 3 were defined as having two consecutive negative NP/OP PCR tests, clearance from a healthcare professional, or resolution of symptoms. In the prospective study, mobile phlebotomists collected whole blood, serum and a nasopharyngeal or oropharyngeal swab from each participant. Participants in the prospective study had the option to provide additional blood draws and questionnaires over a roughly 2-month period. Prospective study blood samples were shipped either frozen or at room temperature before DNA extraction. After removal of 0 bases from V and 4 bases from J, the junction retains 2 bases not matched to a gene. The CDR3 covers 16 residues, taking in both the cysteine and the phenylalanine. Here the CDR3 DNA is all that survives: 48 bases in frame from base 1. The germline V gene yields MNHNS for CDR1 and SASEGT for CDR2.

Notes on this clone: There is no known antigen for this receptor. Base qualities are missing; no much larger clone stands one base away.

Sequencing was performed on PBMCs or T cells enriched from blood (not recorded which). The rearrangement joined TRBV6-1 to TRBJ2-1; 11 nucleotides in the junction match TRBD2. This receptor was taken from a man between 50 and 59 years old who had recovered from COVID-19. The DNA sequence is given as TGTGCCAGCAGTGAAGCCACTAGCGGGAGTTACAATGAGCAGTTCTTC. This gives the protein CASSEATSGSYNEQFF.